This TCR beta chain came from a study of T-cell reconstitution after alpha-beta-depleted transplantation in children. The V gene's germline CDR1 is SGHTA and CDR2 FQGNSA. This CDR3 spans 15 amino acids. The V and J ends lost 2 bases and 6 bases respectively, with 17 bases between them. The TCRbeta library incorporated unique molecular identifiers. TCRdb recomputed calls from the PCR reads with MiXCR, one row per CDR3 protein. The sample carries hundreds of thousands of distinct CDR3 sequences, 9.9% recorded once. This sequence joins TRBV7-2 and TRBJ2-7; D gene uncertain. Material: PBMCs from the stem cell graft donor, obtained from the stem cell graft. The sequence came from a human donor who donated a stem cell graft to a child with SCID. The CDR3 DNA is TGTGCCAGCAGCTTAAACGGGCAGGCTATAGTCGAGCAGTACTTC. It yields the protein CASSLNGQAIVEQYF. Supplemented by reference TRBV7-2 and TRBJ2-7, the full variable domain reads GAGVSQSPSNKVTEKGKDVELRCDPISGHTALYWYRQSLGQGLEFLIYFQGNSAPDKSGLPSDRFSAERTGGSVSTLTIQRTQQEDSAVYLCASSLNGQAIVEQYFGPGTRLTVT.